Sequencing of this T cell receptor (beta chain) was carried out in a study of graft-versus-host responses after intestinal transplantation (dated by TCRdb to about 2021). Background on the whole study: The transplants that recipients got were multivisceral, liver-intestinal, or isolated intestinal. Anti-thymocyte globulin induction was given to all recipients, followed by maintenance tacrolimus and steroids for 3 to 4 years. Graft-versus-host and host-versus-graft alloreactive T cell clones were tracked in the graft, circulation and bone marrow after intestinal transplantation using bulk TCR-beta CDR3 sequencing. Alloreactive clones were identified by sequencing pre-transplant mixed lymphocyte reaction products and comparing these products with unstimulated pre-transplant donor and recipient T cells. Of the 20 to 30 intestinal transplant recipients enrolled in the cohort, one of whom was a retransplant, 3 patients without pretransplant specimens were excluded. Donor T cell macrochimerism was defined as a peak of at least 4% donor T cells among recipient peripheral blood mononuclear cells. Rather than being sequenced by the commercial service, samples from a few later patients were sequenced in-house on an Illumina MiSeq and processed with MiXCR.

Broad study findings and their caveats: Conclusions were limited by the relatively low number and heterogeneity of intestinal transplant patients. High GvH to HvG T cell clonal ratios were observed in the allografts of patients with donor T cell macrochimerism. Early after transplant, peak levels of circulating GvH clones were found to be associated with declines in HvG clones. GvH clones were detected in recipient bone marrow, and some appeared earlier in ileal mucosa or blood, consistent with an intestinal mucosal origin.

The junction carries 15 bases between V and J, which are trimmed by 1 base and 5 bases respectively. Including the terminal cysteine and phenylalanine, the CDR3 comprises 15 residues. The kept DNA is CDR3 alone, 45 bases in frame from the first base. Comment on this clone: The clone's antigen remains unknown. Base qualities are missing; no much larger clone stands one base away.

In the first month after transplant, blood samples were collected up to 4 times, and after that at least monthly when available. Receptor libraries were prepared by the immunoSEQ multiplex PCR assay. Adaptive Biotechnologies carried out high-throughput TCR-beta CDR3 sequencing of genomic DNA for most patients. Per the source publication's procedure: TCR sequencing data were retrieved from Adaptive's ImmunoSEQ software for 15 to 20 patients, whereas a few other patients were processed with MiXCR and VDJtools. CDR3 nucleotide sequences shared by donor and recipient were removed because the origin of these sequences could not be assigned. To count as alloreactive, a clone needed at least 2-fold expansion over unstimulated cells and a minimum CFSE-low frequency of 0.002% (template counts) or 0.001% (read counts). Mappable clones were those detected in sequenced pre-transplant spleen, lymph node, or MLR CFSE-low populations of the donor or recipient. The cumulative frequency of alloreactive clones was calculated as a percentage of all sequences, weighted by copy number. TCRdb's version of the immuneACCESS table is confined to in-frame rearrangements and falls short of the full clone set. An unresolved V gene accounts for under half of the shortfall where checked; the remainder is of unknown origin. Clonal size and the V and J genes are those of that table, whereas D and trimming came from the DNA. The sample table shows 95,000 or so clones, and around 90% are seen once. More than 15% of the sample is held by the ten biggest clonotypes.

Here the chain combines TRBV23-1 and TRBJ2-7, with a tentative D gene TRBD1 over 5 matching bases. TRBV23-1 is known as an ORF, though its function is uncertain. Sequenced material: PBMCs, taken approximately 420 days after intestinal transplant. The sequence was collected from a human patient who received an intestinal transplant, so some T cells may come from the graft donor. The CDR3 region has the sequence CASSQLGQGSDEQYF. The nucleotide sequence reads as follows: TGCGCCAGCAGTCAATTAGGCCAGGGAAGCGACGAGCAGTACTTC.